This TCR beta chain comes out of a study of T-cell reconstitution after alpha-beta-depleted transplantation in children. This clonotype was found many times. V dropped 6 bases and J dropped 6; count of bases not matched to a gene: 9. The CDR3 covers 14 residues. Germline CDR1 is SGHTA and CDR2 is FQGNSA. Molecular barcoding with unique molecular identifiers was used for the TCRbeta library. MiXCR, applied by TCRdb to the PCR reads, yields one record per CDR3 protein. The sample holds more than 550,000 distinct CDR3 sequences; about 10% are singletons and the top ten take 3.5% to 5%. The receptor was isolated from a human donor who donated a stem cell graft to a child with acute myeloid leukemia. This chain joins TRBV7-2 and TRBJ2-5, with TRBD2 identical over 8 bases. Here the sequenced sample was PBMCs from the stem cell graft donor, taken from the stem cell graft. CDR3 coding DNA: TGTGCCAGCAGTCCGGGACTAGATATGAAGACCCAGTACTTC. Its protein product is CASSPGLDMKTQYF.